This TCR beta chain was retrieved from a study of blood T cell repertoires in COVID-19. Sequencing was performed with immunoSEQ multiplex PCR; in TCRdb, only in-frame clones are kept and a portion is missing. The repertoire holds over 85,000 clones, 75% to 90% seen once, with roughly a sixth in the top ten. This receptor was taken from a woman aged 80 or over with acute or convalescent COVID-19. The sample comprised peripheral blood.

CDR3 protein: CASSTPSAGGNTQYF. CDR3 nucleotide sequence: TGTGCCAGCAGTACCCCCAGCGCCGGAGGGAATACGCAGTATTTT. The chain carries TRBV6-5 and TRBJ2-3; perhaps TRBD2 as D (6 bases). Germline loops: CDR1 MNHEY, CDR2 SVGAGI. The V end was cut by 5 bases, the J end by 7 bases, with 19 bases between. This CDR3 contains 15 residues.